This T cell receptor beta chain was sequenced during a study of identical twins. MiXCR was run by TCRdb on the 5' RACE reads, yielding one entry per CDR3 protein. The sample shows fewer than 350,000 distinct CDR3 sequences, 8% to 9% of them seen only once. V was clipped by 2 bases and J by 0 bases; unmatched bases: 10. Germline V gene sequence: CDR1 ENHRY, CDR2 SYGVKD. The length of the CDR3 is 19 residues. There are a few counts of this clonotype. The data were also submitted as part of a second study, on yellow fever vaccine responses in identical twins.

Sequenced input: memory (CD45RO+) T cells sorted from blood. The chain links TRBV10-3 to TRBJ2-1, with 10 bases matching TRBD2. This TCR derives from a woman between 18 and 30 years old in good health. The CDR3, as DNA: TGTGCCATCAGTGAGGGCTGGACTAGCGGAGGCCCCTCCTACAATGAGCAGTTCTTC. It is translated as CAISEGWTSGGPSYNEQFF.